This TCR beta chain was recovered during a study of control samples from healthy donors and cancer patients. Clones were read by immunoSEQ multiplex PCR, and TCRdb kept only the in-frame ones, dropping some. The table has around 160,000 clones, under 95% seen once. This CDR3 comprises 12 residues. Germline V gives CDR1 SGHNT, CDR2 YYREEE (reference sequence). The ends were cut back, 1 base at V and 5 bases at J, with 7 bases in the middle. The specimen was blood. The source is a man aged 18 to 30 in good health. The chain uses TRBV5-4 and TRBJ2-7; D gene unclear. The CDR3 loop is CASSLSPDEQYF. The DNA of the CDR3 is TGTGCCAGCAGCTTGTCCCCTGACGAGCAGTACTTC.